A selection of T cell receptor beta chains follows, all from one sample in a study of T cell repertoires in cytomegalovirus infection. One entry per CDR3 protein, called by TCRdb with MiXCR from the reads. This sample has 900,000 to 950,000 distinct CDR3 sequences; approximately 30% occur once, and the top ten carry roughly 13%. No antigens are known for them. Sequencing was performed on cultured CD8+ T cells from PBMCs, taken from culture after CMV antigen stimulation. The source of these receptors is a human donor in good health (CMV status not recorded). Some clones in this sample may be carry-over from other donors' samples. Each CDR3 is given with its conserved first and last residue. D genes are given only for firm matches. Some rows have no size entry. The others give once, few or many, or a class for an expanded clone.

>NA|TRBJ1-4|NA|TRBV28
CASRPDRSNEKLFF
TGTGCCAGCAGGCCGGACCGCTCTAATGAAAAACTGTTTTTT
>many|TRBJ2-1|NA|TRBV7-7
CASSLVPGSYNEQFF
TGTGCTAGCAGCTTAGTTCCAGGGTCCTACAATGAGCAGTTCTTC
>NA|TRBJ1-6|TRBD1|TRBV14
CASSHYGTGRFDSPLHF
TGTGCCAGCAGCCACTATGGGACAGGGAGATTTGATTCACCCCTCCACTTT
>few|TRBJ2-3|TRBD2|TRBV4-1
CASSHPVGLAAPDTQYF
TGCGCCAGCAGCCATCCTGTTGGGCTAGCGGCCCCAGATACGCAGTATTTT
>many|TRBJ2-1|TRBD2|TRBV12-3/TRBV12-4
CASSSPMIAGWDEQFF
TGTGCCAGCAGTTCCCCTATGATAGCGGGGTGGGATGAGCAGTTCTTC
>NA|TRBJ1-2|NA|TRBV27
CASNLLGSYGGYTF
TGTGCCAGCAATTTATTAGGGAGTTACGGCGGCTACACCTTC
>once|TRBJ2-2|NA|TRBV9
CASSVDGAGELFF
TGTGCCAGCAGCGTAGATGGGGCCGGGGAGCTGTTTTTT
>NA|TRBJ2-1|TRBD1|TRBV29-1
CSGTGGAGYNEQFF
TGCAGCGGTACAGGGGGCGCGGGGTACAATGAGCAGTTCTTC
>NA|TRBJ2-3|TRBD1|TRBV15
CATSRVGIRQGANTQYF
TGTGCCACCAGCAGAGTAGGAATTCGTCAGGGGGCTAATACGCAGTATTTT
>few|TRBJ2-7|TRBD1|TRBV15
CATSRTGRYEQYF
TGTGCCACCAGCAGGACAGGGCGCTACGAGCAGTACTTC
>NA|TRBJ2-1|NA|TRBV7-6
CASSLLFLASSYNEQFF
TGTGCCAGCAGCCTTCTCTTTCTCGCGAGCTCCTACAATGAGCAGTTCTTC
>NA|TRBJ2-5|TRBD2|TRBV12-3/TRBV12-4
CASRPTSGAYQETQYF
TGTGCCAGCAGGCCCACTAGCGGAGCTTACCAAGAGACCCAGTACTTC
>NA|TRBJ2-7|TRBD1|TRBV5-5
CASSSPRDSSYEQYF
TGTGCCAGCAGCTCCCCCCGGGACAGCTCCTACGAGCAGTACTTC
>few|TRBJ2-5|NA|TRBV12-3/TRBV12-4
CASSFPGALAQYF
TGTGCCAGCAGTTTCCCCGGGGCACTGGCCCAGTACTTC
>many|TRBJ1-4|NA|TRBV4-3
CASSQELHRSEKLFF
TGCGCCAGCAGCCAAGAGTTACACCGGAGTGAAAAACTGTTTTTT
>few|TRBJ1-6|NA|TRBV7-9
CASSLVKRDSPLHF
TGTGCCAGCAGCTTAGTCAAAAGGGATTCACCCCTCCACTTT
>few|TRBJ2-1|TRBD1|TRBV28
CASSLAGQGFVNEQFF
TGTGCCAGCAGTTTGGCGGGACAGGGGTTTGTTAATGAGCAGTTCTTC
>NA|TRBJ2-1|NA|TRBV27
CASSSTKLTISLGEQFF
TGTGCCAGCAGTTCTACCAAACTGACTATATCCTTAGGTGAGCAGTTCTTC
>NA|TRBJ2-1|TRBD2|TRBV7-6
CASSLTQRGTNEQFF
TGTGCCAGCAGCTTAACCCAGCGGGGAACCAATGAGCAGTTCTTC
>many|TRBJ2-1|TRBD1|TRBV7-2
CASSLGALRGSPSYNEQFF
TGTGCCAGCAGCTTAGGGGCCCTCAGGGGGTCCCCATCCTACAATGAGCAGTTCTTC
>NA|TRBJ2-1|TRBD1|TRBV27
CASSLGTGVPEQFF
TGTGCCAGCAGTTTGGGGACAGGGGTACCAGAGCAGTTCTTC
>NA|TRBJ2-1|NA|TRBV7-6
CASSLGQISSYNEQFF
TGTGCCAGCAGCTTAGGTCAGATTAGCTCCTACAATGAGCAGTTCTTC
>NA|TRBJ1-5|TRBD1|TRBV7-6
CASSPDRGPWPQHF
TGTGCCAGCAGCCCCGACAGGGGCCCGTGGCCCCAGCATTTT
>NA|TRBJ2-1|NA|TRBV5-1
CASSLYSHNEQFF
TGCGCCAGCAGCTTGTACAGTCACAATGAGCAGTTCTTC
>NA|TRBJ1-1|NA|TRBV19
CASSIDLGDTEAFF
TGTGCCAGTAGTATAGATCTAGGGGACACTGAAGCTTTCTTT
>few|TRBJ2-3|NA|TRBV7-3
CASSHGGSNTQYF
TGTGCCAGCAGCCATGGGGGTTCTAATACGCAGTATTTT
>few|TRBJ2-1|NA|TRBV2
CATSTASGNEQFF
TGTGCTACGTCTACGGCGTCGGGTAATGAGCAGTTCTTC
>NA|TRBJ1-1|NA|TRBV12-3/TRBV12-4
CASSARPDTEAFF
TGTGCCAGCAGTGCCCGACCGGACACTGAAGCTTTCTTT
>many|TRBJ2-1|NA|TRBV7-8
CASSLDPKQFF
TGTGCCAGCAGCTTAGATCCGAAGCAGTTCTTC
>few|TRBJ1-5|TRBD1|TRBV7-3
CASSSNWTGGHQPQHF
TGTGCCAGCAGCTCCAATTGGACAGGGGGCCATCAGCCCCAGCATTTT
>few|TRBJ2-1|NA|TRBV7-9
CASSSRANSYNEQFF
TGTGCCAGCAGCTCCAGGGCTAACTCCTACAATGAGCAGTTCTTC
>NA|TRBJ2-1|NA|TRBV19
CASSSGTWNEQFF
TGTGCCAGTAGTTCGGGGACATGGAATGAGCAGTTCTTC
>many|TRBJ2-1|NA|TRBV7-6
CASSSTAVEQFF
TGTGCCAGCAGCTCAACAGCGGTTGAGCAGTTCTTC
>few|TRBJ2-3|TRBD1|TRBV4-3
CASTPRQGFIDTQYF
TGCGCCAGCACCCCAAGACAGGGGTTTATCGATACGCAGTATTTT
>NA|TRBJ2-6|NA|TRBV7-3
CASSPLGDVGTSGANVLTF
TGTGCCAGCAGCCCACTGGGGGACGTGGGGACGTCTGGGGCCAACGTCCTGACTTTC
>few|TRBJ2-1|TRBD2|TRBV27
CASSLSPGLAGGTSYNEQFF
TGTGCCAGCAGTTTATCGCCGGGACTAGCGGGGGGGACCTCCTACAATGAGCAGTTCTTC
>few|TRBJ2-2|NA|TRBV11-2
CASSLPPLGTGELFF
TGTGCCAGCAGCTTACCCCCCCTAGGAACCGGGGAGCTGTTTTTT
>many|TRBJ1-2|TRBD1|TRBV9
CASSPGDSTGYTF
TGTGCCAGCAGTCCTGGGGACAGTACCGGCTACACCTTC
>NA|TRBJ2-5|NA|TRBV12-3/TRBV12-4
CANSPQLRGAWETQYF
TGTGCCAACAGTCCTCAACTCCGGGGGGCCTGGGAGACCCAGTACTTC
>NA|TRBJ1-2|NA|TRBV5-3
CASSPPSTGDGYTF
TGTGCCAGCAGCCCTCCTAGTACCGGGGATGGCTACACCTTC
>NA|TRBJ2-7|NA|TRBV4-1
CASSHPESGYEQYF
TGCGCCAGCAGCCACCCGGAGAGTGGCTACGAGCAGTACTTC
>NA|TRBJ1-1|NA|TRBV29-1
CSTWVGTEAFF
TGCAGCACCTGGGTAGGCACTGAAGCTTTCTTT
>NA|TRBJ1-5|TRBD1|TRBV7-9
CASSLEGQGGNQPQHF
TGTGCCAGCAGCTTAGAGGGACAGGGAGGCAATCAGCCCCAGCATTTT
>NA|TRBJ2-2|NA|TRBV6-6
CASSYSIRVGRVGTGELFF
TGTGCCAGCAGTTACTCGATTCGGGTGGGGCGCGTTGGTACCGGGGAGCTGTTTTTT
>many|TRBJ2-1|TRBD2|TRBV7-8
CASSLAGAGGLEQFF
TGTGCCAGCAGCTTAGCGGGAGCGGGGGGGCTAGAGCAGTTCTTC
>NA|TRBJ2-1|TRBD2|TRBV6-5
CASSWTPSGGNYNEQFF
TGTGCCAGCAGTTGGACCCCTAGCGGGGGCAACTACAATGAGCAGTTCTTC
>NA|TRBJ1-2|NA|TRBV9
CASSVDYETANYGYTF
TGTGCCAGCAGCGTAGACTACGAGACAGCTAACTATGGCTACACCTTC
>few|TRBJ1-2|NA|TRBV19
CASNDVRNYGYTF
TGTGCCAGTAATGACGTCCGTAACTATGGCTACACCTTC
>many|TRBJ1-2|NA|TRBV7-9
CASSVTQGGTEGYTF
TGTGCCAGCAGCGTGACTCAGGGAGGAACAGAGGGCTACACCTTC
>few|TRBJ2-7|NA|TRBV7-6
CASSLDPDVQYF
TGTGCCAGCAGCTTAGACCCCGACGTTCAGTACTTC
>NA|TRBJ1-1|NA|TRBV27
CASGRVANTEAFF
TGTGCCAGCGGTAGGGTAGCGAACACTGAAGCTTTCTTT
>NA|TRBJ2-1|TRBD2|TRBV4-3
CASSPEGLAGDNEQFF
TGCGCCAGCAGCCCGGAGGGACTAGCGGGGGACAATGAGCAGTTCTTC
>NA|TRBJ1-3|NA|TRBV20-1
CSARAPDSHSGNTIYF
TGCAGTGCTAGAGCACCGGACAGTCACTCTGGAAACACCATATATTTT
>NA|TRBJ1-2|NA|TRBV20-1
CSARAAGVRGYTF
TGCAGTGCTAGAGCCGCAGGGGTTCGAGGCTACACCTTC